Presented here are 25 T cell receptor beta chains from one specimen sequenced in a study of cytomegalovirus exposure and HLA in healthy donors. Amplification used 60 Vbeta primers and 13 Jbeta primers. Sequencing used immunoSEQ multiplex PCR; TCRdb keeps in-frame clones, though not all of them. The data contain about 99,000 clones, more than 75% of them seen just once; the ten biggest clones take up around a tenth. The source material was PBMCs. Receptors originate from a woman in her late teens or twenties in good health and CMV-seropositive.

The J gene is TRBJ2-1, the V gene TRBV5-1, with 16 bases aligning to TRBD2. V lost 4 bases, J lost 4 bases, and 8 bases stayed unmatched. The germline CDR1 and CDR2 sequences are SGHRS and YFSETQ. There are 18 residues in the CDR3. This chain's CDR3 is CASSPGLAGGYGYNEQFF. For the CDR3, the DNA is TGCGCCAGCAGCCCGGGACTAGCGGGGGGGTACGGGTACAATGAGCAGTTCTTC.

This chain joins TRBV5-1 and TRBJ2-4; D gene ambiguous. Trimming shortened V by 4 bases and J by 0 bases, and 11 bases separated the two germline ends. This CDR3 contains 15 residues. Looked up from germline, CDR1 is SGHRS and CDR2 is YFSETQ. CDR3 amino acids: CASSPSKLAKNIQYF. For the CDR3, the DNA is TGCGCCAGCAGCCCCTCTAAGCTAGCCAAAAACATTCAGTACTTC.

There are a few counts of this clone. This chain connects TRBV12-5 to TRBJ2-7; TRBD2 matches 14 bases. V lost 2 bases, J lost 0 bases, and 6 bases stayed unmatched. From germline, CDR1 is LGHNT and CDR2 FRNRAP. The CDR3 consists of 18 residues. In DNA, the CDR3 is TGTGCTAGTGGTTTGTCCGGACTAGCGGGAGGTTGCTCCTACGAGCAGTACTTC. Translation: CASGLSGLAGGCSYEQYF.

The chain couples TRBV15 to TRBJ2-7; D unclear. From germline, CDR1 is LNHNV and CDR2 YYDKDF (reference sequence). CDR3 length equals 13 residues. V was clipped by 4 bases and J by 1 base, with 8 bases between them. In DNA, the CDR3 is TGTGCCACCAGCATGGGCCGATCCTACGAGCAGTACTTC. Translating it yields CATSMGRSYEQYF.

Turning to this clone: One end of the junction fails to match germline, which may point to a read error. For the CDR3, the DNA is TGTGCCGTCAGGACAGGGGTGGGCACTGAAGCTTTCTTT. It encodes CAVRTGVGTEAFF. The chain employs TRBV10-3 and TRBJ1-1; the match to TRBD1 covers 9 bases. The CDR3 is made up of 13 amino acids. From germline, CDR1 is ENHRY and CDR2 SYGVKD.

The CDR3 DNA sequence: TGTGCCAGCAGCCCCGGGGATCAGCCCCAGCATTTT. It encodes CASSPGDQPQHF. J is TRBJ1-5 and V is TRBV5-5; D not resolved. Trimming removed 4 bases at V and 5 bases at J, with 7 bases between. Germline CDR1 and CDR2: SGHKS and YYEKEE (reference sequence). The CDR3 runs 12 residues.

The J gene is TRBJ1-1, the V gene TRBV9, with a weak D call TRBD1 (5 bases). V was cut by 6 bases and J by 1 base, with 10 bases left in between. The CDR3 extends over 13 amino acids. Germline-derived CDR1 and CDR2 are SGDLS and YYNGEE. CDR3 loop: CASTGGANTEAFF. The CDR3 region has the DNA TGTGCCAGCACCGGGGGAGCGAACACTGAAGCTTTCTTT.

The CDR3 spells CASSFASGRLDTQYF. CDR3 DNA sequence: TGTGCCAGCAGCTTTGCCAGCGGGAGACTAGATACGCAGTATTTT. The chain is built from TRBV7-2 and TRBJ2-3; 8 positions match TRBD2. This CDR3 region has 15 residues. CDR1 is SGHTA, CDR2 FQGNSA, per germline. Germline trimming cut 3 bases from V and 5 bases from J; bases unmatched to any gene: 7.

This chain links TRBV5-6 with TRBJ2-1; D possibly corresponds to TRBD2 (6 bases). The germline V gene has CDR1 SGHDT and CDR2 YYEEEE. V was shortened by 0 bases and J by 2 bases, with 9 bases between the two germline ends. The CDR3 extends over 15 amino acids. In nucleotides, the CDR3 is TGTGCCAGCAGCTTGGCCGGGGGTACCTACAATGAGCAGTTCTTC. Protein sequence: CASSLAGGTYNEQFF. Complete variable domain (other parts from reference TRBV5-6 and TRBJ2-1): DAGVTQSPTHLIKTRGQQVTLRCSPKSGHDTVSWYQQALGQGPQFIFQYYEEEERQRGNFPDRFSGHQFPNYSSELNVNALLLGDSALYLCASSLAGGTYNEQFFGPGTRLTVL.

CDR3 nucleotide sequence: TGCGCCAGCAGCTTCCGGACTAGCGGGCAATACTCCTACAATGAGCAGTTCTTC. Translated, it gives CASSFRTSGQYSYNEQFF. The chain recombines TRBV5-1 with TRBJ2-1; 11 bases are shared with TRBD2. After removal of 2 bases from V and 0 bases from J, the junction contained 7 bases not matched to a gene. In germline, CDR1 is SGHRS, CDR2 YFSETQ. This CDR3 is built from 18 residues.

This clone has only one observation. The chain combines TRBV10-3 with TRBJ2-3; D remains unclear. V was clipped by 2 bases and J by 4 bases, with 10 bases between them. Germline lookup yields CDR1 ENHRY and CDR2 SYGVKD. The CDR3 has 14 residues. CDR3 sequence reads: CAISEPGFPDTQYF. The CDR3 nucleotides read TGTGCCATCAGTGAGCCGGGTTTCCCAGATACGCAGTATTTT.

The V gene is TRBV10-2, the J gene TRBJ1-6; tentatively, D is TRBD1 (6 bases). Germline V CDR1 and CDR2: WSHSY, SAAADI. V was trimmed by 10 bases and J by 5 bases, leaving 15 bases between them. CDR3 length equals 14 residues. Here the CDR3 reads CATSLQGHNSPLHF. The CDR3 nucleotides read TGCGCCACGAGCCTACAGGGACATAATTCACCCCTCCACTTT.

The chain recombines TRBV18 with TRBJ2-7; D possibly corresponds to TRBD1 (5 bases). CDR3 length: 13 amino acids. Germline assignment: CDR1 KGHSH and CDR2 LQKENI. The V gene lost 6 bases and the J gene lost 0 bases, with 9 bases spanning the gap. The CDR3 loop is CASSGRASYEQYF. The DNA for the CDR3 is TGTGCCAGCTCGGGCAGGGCCTCCTACGAGCAGTACTTC.

Regarding this clone: Sequence at one end of the junction differs from germline and may be a read error. The CDR3 DNA sequence: TGTGCCACCGGCCAGTGGGTTGAGGCCGGGGGGCTGTTTTTT. This gives the protein CATGQWVEAGGLFF. V is TRBV6-1 and J is TRBJ2-2; TRBD2 might be the D (6 bases). Per germline, CDR1 MNHNS and CDR2 SASEGT. The CDR3 covers 14 residues.

The CDR3 region has the DNA TGTGCCAGCAGGAGACAGGGCGCCTTGGAGCAGTTCTTC. Translation gives CASRRQGALEQFF. The V and J genes are TRBV11-2 and TRBJ2-1; TRBD1 agrees at 7 bases. V shed 6 bases, J shed 10 bases, and the junction held 9 bases outside the gene matches. CDR1 and CDR2 from the germline V gene are SGHAT and FQNNGV. This CDR3 spans 13 amino acids.

V gene TRBV5-1 combines with J gene TRBJ2-1, with D possibly matching TRBD2 (6 bases). Trimming removed 2 bases at V and 6 bases at J, with 15 bases between. The CDR3 is 15 residues long. The germline V gene encodes CDR1 SGHRS and CDR2 YFSETQ. The CDR3 DNA is TGCGCCAGCAGCTTTACTGGACTAAATGCCAATGAGCAGTTCTTC. Protein: CASSFTGLNANEQFF.

There are a few counts of this clone. The chain recombines TRBV5-5 with TRBJ1-1; TRBD1 is a possible D gene (5 bases). V shed 9 bases and J shed 2 bases, with 11 bases lying between them. The CDR3 is 12 residues long. CDR1 SGHKS and CDR2 YYEKEE come from the germline V gene (reference sequence). CDR3 region: CATPQENTEAFF. The CDR3 nucleotides read TGTGCCACCCCACAGGAAAACACTGAAGCTTTCTTT.

The genes are TRBV18 and TRBJ1-1; tentative D call: TRBD1 (5 bases). V was trimmed by 3 bases and J by 5 bases, leaving 10 bases between them. Germline V gene sequence: CDR1 KGHSH, CDR2 LQKENI. The CDR3 has 13 residues. Written as DNA, the CDR3 is TGTGCCAGCTCACCCCCACAGGTTACTGAAGCTTTCTTT. This encodes CASSPPQVTEAFF.

This chain connects TRBV28 to TRBJ2-7; 8 nucleotides match TRBD1. Germline lookup yields CDR1 MDHEN and CDR2 SYDVKM. The length of the CDR3 is 14 residues. Unmatched junction bases numbered 8, after V lost 6 bases and J lost 4 bases. CDR3 DNA: TGTGCCAGCAGATCCGGACAGGGCATTTACGAGCAGTACTTC. Its protein is CASRSGQGIYEQYF.

This sequence joins TRBV27 and TRBJ2-7; a possible D gene is TRBD2 (6 bases). The CDR3 consists of 15 residues. Germline V CDR1 and CDR2: MNHEY, SMNVEV (reference sequence). V was cut by 5 bases and J by 5 bases, with 19 bases left in between. The CDR3 nucleotides are TGTGCCAGCAGTCTCTTGGCCGGGAGCGGCGACGAGCAGTACTTC. Protein product: CASSLLAGSGDEQYF.

The chain uses TRBV19 and TRBJ1-5, with D unclear. Trimming cost V 6 bases and J 4 bases, with 19 bases left between them. This CDR3 is 16 amino acids long. Per the germline V gene, CDR1 is LNHDA and CDR2 is SQIVND (reference sequence). CDR3 sequence (DNA): TGTGCCAGTAGCTCGCGACGGGAGATAGCAAATCAGCCCCAGCATTTT. Protein product: CASSSRREIANQPQHF. Variable domain in full (rest from reference TRBV19 and TRBJ1-5): DGGITQSPKYLFRKEGQNVTLSCEQNLNHDAMYWYRQDPGQGLRLIYYSQIVNDFQKGDIAEGYSVSREKKESFPLTVTSAQKNPTAFYLCASSSRREIANQPQHFGDGTRLSIL.

This chain uses TRBV7-2 with TRBJ1-4, with TRBD1 as a possible D gene (6 bases). V was pared by 6 bases and J by 2 bases, with 10 bases between. The CDR3 covers 14 residues. Looked up from germline, CDR1 is SGHTA and CDR2 is FQGNSA. CDR3 DNA sequence: TGTGCCAGCAGACAGAGGGGGACTAATGAAAAACTGTTTTTT. This gives the protein CASRQRGTNEKLFF.

This chain uses TRBV18 with TRBJ2-5, with D possibly TRBD1 on 6 matching bases. Trimming shortened V by 0 bases and J by 5 bases, and 7 bases separated the two germline ends. This CDR3 has 13 residues. Germline CDR1 and CDR2: KGHSH and LQKENI. Here the CDR3 reads CASSPPGGETQYF. CDR3 nucleotide sequence: TGTGCCAGCTCACCACCAGGGGGTGAGACCCAGTACTTC.

The CDR3 reads CASREMTGTTGELFF. CDR3 bases: TGCGCCAGCAGAGAAATGACAGGGACCACCGGGGAGCTGTTTTTT. The chain combines TRBV10-2 with TRBJ2-2, with 7 bases lining up with TRBD1. With V trimmed by 6 bases and J by 4 bases, 8 bases remained unmatched. The germline gives CDR1 WSHSY, CDR2 SAAADI. This CDR3 comprises 15 residues.

The J gene is TRBJ2-3, the V gene TRBV7-6, with TRBD2 matching over 9 bases. Trimming removed 0 bases from V and 1 base from J; junction bases left unmatched: 5. CDR3 length: 17 residues. Germline CDR1 reads SGHVS; CDR2 reads FNYEAQ. The chain's CDR3 is CASSLAASGARTDTQYF. The CDR3 nucleotides are TGTGCCAGCAGCTTAGCGGCTAGCGGGGCACGCACAGATACGCAGTATTTT. Full variable domain (outside the CDR3, taken from reference TRBV7-6 and TRBJ2-3): GAGVSQSPRYKVTKRGQDVALRCDPISGHVSLYWYRQALGQGPEFLTYFNYEAQQDKSGLPNDRFSAERPEGSISTLTIQRTEQRDSAMYRCASSLAASGARTDTQYFGPGTRLTVL.